This entry features one T cell receptor beta chain sequence. Its target is not known. This sample is part of a study of vaccination and CD4 T cells after COVID-19. Study-level information: Typically, post-vaccine samples were obtained a median roughly 70 days after dose two, within a range of 14 to 241. Overlapping spike peptides from SARS-CoV-2, HCoV-NL63, HCoV-OC43 and HCoV-229E served to stimulate the cells.

As for treatment: roughly nine-day PBMC culture with coronavirus spike peptide pools or control peptides (ViraFEST assay). Expanded clonotypes were found by TCR sequencing after peptide-pool stimulation (ViraFEST). Sequencing of the DNA from cultured CD4+ T cells was carried out with the Oncomine TCR Beta short-read assay. Genomic DNA extraction was carried out from cultured CD4+ T cells. A single record per CDR3 protein comes from TCRdb applying MiXCR to the PCR reads. The repertoire consists of over 20,000 distinct CDR3 sequences, with roughly 70% occurring once and the leading ten covering approximately 8.6%. This TCR came from a human donor who had recovered from COVID-19. The sample consisted of CD4+ T cells from blood, cultured in vitro.

The CDR3 DNA follows: TGTGCCTGGAGTAGGGCGGGCAATCAGCCCCAGCATTTT. As protein: CAWSRAGNQPQHF. The chain couples TRBV30 to TRBJ1-5; D gene uncertain. This CDR3 has 13 residues. The V end lost 2 bases, the J end lost 2 bases, and 7 bases lay between the germline ends. Germline V gene sequence: CDR1 GTSNPN, CDR2 SVGIG (reference sequence). Filled out from reference TRBV30 and TRBJ1-5, the complete variable domain reads SQTIHQWPATLVQPVGSPLSLECTVEGTSNPNLYWYRQAAGRGLQLLFYSVGIGQISSEVPQNLSASRPQDRQFILSSKKLLLSDSGFYLCAWSRAGNQPQHFGDGTRLSIL.